Following are 18 T cell receptor beta chains from one sample sequenced in a study of blood T cell repertoires in COVID-19 (dated by TCRdb to the early 2020s). Library creation used the immunoSEQ multiplex PCR assay. Imported from immuneACCESS, the table was reduced by TCRdb to in-frame sequences with V and J called. These copies leave out some clones; in studies compared against another copy, an unresolved V gene accounts for under half, and the cause of the remainder is not known. Present in this sample are fewer than 350,000 clones, over 80% of which were seen just once. Roughly a tenth of the sample lies in the top ten. Specimen: peripheral blood. The origin of the receptors is a man aged 30 to 45 with COVID-19, enrolled during active disease.

The rearrangement uses TRBV10-1 and TRBJ2-5; tentative D call: TRBD2 (5 bases). Germline values: CDR1 WNHNN, CDR2 SYGVQD (reference sequence). This CDR3 region has 13 residues. V was pared by 9 bases and J by 2 bases, with 13 bases between. CDR3 DNA sequence: TGCGCCAGGGATTTAGCGTCTCAAGAGACCCAGTACTTC. Its translation is CARDLASQETQYF.

The chain carries TRBV11-2 and TRBJ1-2, with 8 positions matching TRBD1. CDR1 and CDR2 from the germline V gene are SGHAT and FQNNGV. V was pared by 5 bases and J by 2 bases, with 1 base of the junction left unmatched. This CDR3 comprises 13 residues. The CDR3 here is CASSRDRNYGYTF. The DNA of the CDR3 is TGTGCCAGCAGCCGGGACAGGAACTATGGCTACACCTTC. The variable domain in full, with the rest retrieved from reference TRBV11-2 and TRBJ1-2, is EAGVAQSPRYKIIEKRQSVAFWCNPISGHATLYWYQQILGQGPKLLIQFQNNGVVDDSQLPKDRFSAERLKGVDSTLKIQPAKLEDSAVYLCASSRDRNYGYTFGSGTRLTVV.

The genes are TRBV6-2 or TRBV6-3 and TRBJ1-5; 8 bases fit TRBD1. Germline V CDR1 and CDR2: MNHEY, SVGEGT. This CDR3 spans 14 amino acids. After removal of 5 bases from V and 1 base from J, the junction contained 1 base not matched to a gene. The CDR3 nucleotides read TGTGCCAGCAGTCGACAGGGGAGCAATCAGCCCCAGCATTTT. Translating it yields CASSRQGSNQPQHF.

The chain combines TRBV28 with TRBJ2-2; 10 bases are shared with TRBD1. Looked up from germline, CDR1 is MDHEN and CDR2 is SYDVKM. The CDR3 runs to 17 residues. V dropped 3 bases and J dropped 5; count of bases not matched to a gene: 9. CDR3 amino acids: CASSFNRDRGWTGELFF. CDR3 in DNA: TGTGCCAGCAGTTTCAACCGGGACAGGGGTTGGACCGGGGAGCTGTTTTTT.

The chain uses TRBV19 and TRBJ2-3; D may be TRBD2 (6 bases). The germline CDR1 and CDR2 sequences are LNHDA and SQIVND (reference sequence). The CDR3 loop spans 15 amino acids. V dropped 5 bases and J dropped 1 base, with 13 bases sitting between them. CDR3: CASSAPGVGTDTQYF. The CDR3 DNA reads as TGTGCCAGTAGTGCCCCGGGGGTAGGCACAGATACGCAGTATTTT.

The chain links TRBV5-1 to TRBJ2-1, with D possibly matching TRBD2 (5 bases). This CDR3 is built from 15 residues. The V gene lost 0 bases and the J gene lost 7 bases, with 14 bases spanning the gap. Looked up from germline, CDR1 is SGHRS and CDR2 is YFSETQ. The CDR3 sequence is CASSLEQRPENEQFF. The CDR3 DNA follows: TGCGCCAGCAGCTTGGAGCAGCGGCCTGAGAATGAGCAGTTCTTC.

The chain carries TRBV15 and TRBJ2-5; 7 bases are shared with TRBD2. The CDR3 runs to 15 residues. The germline CDR1 and CDR2 sequences are LNHNV and YYDKDF (reference sequence). The V segment lost 0 bases and the J segment 5 bases; nucleotides outside the gene matches: 6. In DNA, the CDR3 is TGTGCCACCAGCAGAGATCTGGTAGCGGGTGAGACCCAGTACTTC. Amino acid sequence: CATSRDLVAGETQYF.

This chain uses TRBV28 with TRBJ1-5; 11 bases are shared with TRBD1. Germline CDR1 reads MDHEN; CDR2 reads SYDVKM. This CDR3 is built from 18 residues. With V trimmed by 4 bases and J by 1 base, 9 bases remained unmatched. Here the CDR3 DNA reads TGTGCCAGCAGTTATTATTGGACAGGGGGCTTGAGCAATCAGCCCCAGCATTTT. Amino acids: CASSYYWTGGLSNQPQHF. The full variable domain, completed using reference TRBV28 and TRBJ1-5, is DVKVTQSSRYLVKRTGEKVFLECVQDMDHENMFWYRQDPGLGLRLIYFSYDVKMKEKGDIPEGYSVSREKKERFSLILESASTNQTSMYLCASSYYWTGGLSNQPQHFGDGTRLSIL.

This rearrangement joins TRBV7-3 to TRBJ2-1; no definite D call. Germline V lookup: CDR1 SGHTA, CDR2 FQGTGA. Deletions cut 6 bases from V and 8 bases from J, with 8 bases between. The CDR3 is made up of 11 amino acids. The CDR3 is CASRLHDEQFF. In nucleotides, the CDR3 is TGTGCCAGCAGACTACACGATGAGCAGTTCTTC.

The chain employs TRBV28 and TRBJ2-1; 7 nucleotides agree with TRBD2. V was clipped by 2 bases and J by 7 bases; unmatched bases: 8. Germline lookup yields CDR1 MDHEN and CDR2 SYDVKM. The CDR3 covers 15 residues. CDR3: CASSLPGDGRNEQFF. CDR3 coding DNA: TGTGCCAGCAGTTTACCGGGGGACGGGAGGAATGAGCAGTTCTTC.

The chain has TRBV2 and TRBJ2-7; TRBD1 matches 9 bases. V was pared by 5 bases and J by 3 bases, with 11 bases of the junction left unmatched. In germline, CDR1 is SNHLY, CDR2 FYNNEI. The CDR3 consists of 16 residues. CDR3 in amino acids: CASSPTGGRQYYEQYF. Here the CDR3 DNA reads TGTGCCAGCAGTCCTACAGGGGGCCGACAATACTACGAGCAGTACTTC.

A note on this clone: Distinct nucleotide sequences in the sample also encode this CDR3. The genes are TRBV12-5 and TRBJ1-5, with D possibly being TRBD1 (6 bases). CDR3 length: 15 residues. The germline V gene has CDR1 LGHNT and CDR2 FRNRAP. Trimming removed 2 bases at V and 2 bases at J, with 10 bases between. For the CDR3, the DNA is TGTGCTAGTGGTTTGTGGGCAGGGGGCAATCAGCCCCAGCATTTT. Protein sequence: CASGLWAGGNQPQHF.

This clone was seen a single time. The chain recombines TRBV4-3 with TRBJ1-1, with D perhaps TRBD1 (5 bases). Trimming cost V 0 bases and J 5 bases, with 13 bases left between them. In germline, CDR1 is LGHNA, CDR2 YSLEER. The CDR3 runs 15 residues. CDR3 loop: CASSQDHIGATEAFF. DNA of the CDR3: TGCGCCAGCAGCCAAGATCATATAGGGGCGACTGAAGCTTTCTTT.

This clone appeared once. The chain has TRBV4-2 and TRBJ1-2, with D perhaps matching TRBD1 (5 bases). Deletions cut 4 bases from V and 5 bases from J, with 20 bases between. Germline values: CDR1 LGHNA, CDR2 YNFKEQ. The CDR3 has 16 residues. DNA for the CDR3: TGTGCCAGCAGCCGAAGGGGAGGGGACTCCGTGTATGGCTACACCTTC. This codes for CASSRRGGDSVYGYTF.

The J gene is TRBJ2-7, the V gene TRBV9, with TRBD1 as a possible D gene (6 bases). Germline CDR1 is SGDLS and CDR2 is YYNGEE. There are 16 residues in the CDR3. V was pared by 0 bases and J by 1 base, with 14 bases between. The CDR3 sequence is CASSVGGQPSSYEQYF. CDR3 nucleotide sequence: TGTGCCAGCAGCGTAGGCGGACAGCCCTCTTCCTACGAGCAGTACTTC.

DNA of the CDR3: TGTGCCAGTAGTACCCGGACAGGGACCGGGGAGCTGTTTTTT. It translates to CASSTRTGTGELFF. The chain combines TRBV19 with TRBJ2-2, with 8 positions matching TRBD1. The germline gives CDR1 LNHDA, CDR2 SQIVND (reference sequence). Losses at the gene ends were 4 bases for V and 5 bases for J; bases not matched to a gene: 3. This CDR3 has 14 residues. Based on the CDR3 plus reference TRBV19 and TRBJ2-2, the full variable domain is DGGITQSPKYLFRKEGQNVTLSCEQNLNHDAMYWYRQDPGQGLRLIYYSQIVNDFQKGDIAEGYSVSREKKESFPLTVTSAQKNPTAFYLCASSTRTGTGELFFGEGSRLTVL.

V usage is TRBV6-5 and J usage is TRBJ1-2, with 9 bases aligning to TRBD1. Looked up from germline, CDR1 is MNHEY and CDR2 is SVGAGI. This CDR3 is built from 14 residues. V was clipped by 6 bases and J by 8 bases; unmatched bases: 10. Here the CDR3 DNA reads TGTGCCAGCAGGATCAACAGGGGGCGCGAAGGCTACACCTTC. It translates to CASRINRGREGYTF.

The genes are TRBV24-1 and TRBJ1-2; 7 bases line up with TRBD1. CDR3 length equals 16 residues. J lost 3 bases, V lost 3 bases, and 9 bases had no gene match. Germline V gives CDR1 KGHDR, CDR2 SFDVKD. The CDR3 protein is CATSDDSGTDHYGYTF. As DNA, the CDR3 is TGTGCCACCAGTGATGATTCCGGGACAGACCACTATGGCTACACCTTC.